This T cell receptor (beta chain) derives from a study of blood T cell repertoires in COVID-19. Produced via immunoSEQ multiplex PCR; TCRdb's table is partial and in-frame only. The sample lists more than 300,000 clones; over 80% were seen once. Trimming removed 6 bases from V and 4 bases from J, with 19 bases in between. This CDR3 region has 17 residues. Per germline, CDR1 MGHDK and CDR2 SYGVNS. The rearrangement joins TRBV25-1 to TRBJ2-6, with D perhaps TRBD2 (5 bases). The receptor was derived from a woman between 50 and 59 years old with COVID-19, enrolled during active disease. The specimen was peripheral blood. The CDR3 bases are TGTGCCAGCAGGGCTACAAAGGGAGAGGGCGGGGCCAACGTCCTGACTTTC. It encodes CASRATKGEGGANVLTF.